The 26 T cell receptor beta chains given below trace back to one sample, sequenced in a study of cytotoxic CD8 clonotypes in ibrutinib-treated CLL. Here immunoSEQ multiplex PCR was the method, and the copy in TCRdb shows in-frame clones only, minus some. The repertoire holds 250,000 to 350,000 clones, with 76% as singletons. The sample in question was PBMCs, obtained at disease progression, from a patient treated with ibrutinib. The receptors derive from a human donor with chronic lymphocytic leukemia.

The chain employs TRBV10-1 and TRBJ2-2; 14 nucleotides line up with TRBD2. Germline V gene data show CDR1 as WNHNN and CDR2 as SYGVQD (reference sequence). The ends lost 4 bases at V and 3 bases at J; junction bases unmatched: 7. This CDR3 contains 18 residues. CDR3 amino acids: CASSGRLAGGPDTGELFF. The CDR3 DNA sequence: TGCGCCAGCAGTGGTCGACTAGCGGGAGGGCCGGACACCGGGGAGCTGTTTTTT.

CDR3 in amino acids: CASSPPVDTQYF. CDR3 coding DNA: TGTGCCAGCTCACCACCGGTAGATACGCAGTATTTT. The genes are TRBV18 and TRBJ2-3; D gene ambiguous. V shed 0 bases and J shed 5 bases, with 3 bases lying between them. This CDR3 has 12 amino acids. Germline V lookup: CDR1 KGHSH, CDR2 LQKENI.

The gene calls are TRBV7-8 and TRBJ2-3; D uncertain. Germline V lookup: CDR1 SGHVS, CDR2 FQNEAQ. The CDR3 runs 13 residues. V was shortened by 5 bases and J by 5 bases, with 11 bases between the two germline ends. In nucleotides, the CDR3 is TGTGCCAGCAGCCCCCAACCCGGAGATACGCAGTATTTT. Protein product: CASSPQPGDTQYF.

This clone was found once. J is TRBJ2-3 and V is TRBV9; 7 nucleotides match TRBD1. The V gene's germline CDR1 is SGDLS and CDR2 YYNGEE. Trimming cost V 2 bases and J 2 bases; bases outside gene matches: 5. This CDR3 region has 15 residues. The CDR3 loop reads CASSVNRGHTDTQYF. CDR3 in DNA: TGTGCCAGCAGCGTGAACAGGGGCCACACAGATACGCAGTATTTT.

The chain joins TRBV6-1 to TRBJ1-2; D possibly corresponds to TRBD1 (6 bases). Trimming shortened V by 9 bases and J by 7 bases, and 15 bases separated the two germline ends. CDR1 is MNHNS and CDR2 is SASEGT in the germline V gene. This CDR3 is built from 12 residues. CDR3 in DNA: TGTGCCAGAAAGGACAGCGGGGGTGGCTACACCTTC. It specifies CARKDSGGGYTF.

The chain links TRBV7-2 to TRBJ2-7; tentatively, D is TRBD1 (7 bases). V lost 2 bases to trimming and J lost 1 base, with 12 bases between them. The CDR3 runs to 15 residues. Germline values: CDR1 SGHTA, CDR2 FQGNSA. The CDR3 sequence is CASSLIGGQSYEQYF. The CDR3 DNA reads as TGTGCCAGCAGCTTAATCGGGGGACAGTCCTACGAGCAGTACTTC.

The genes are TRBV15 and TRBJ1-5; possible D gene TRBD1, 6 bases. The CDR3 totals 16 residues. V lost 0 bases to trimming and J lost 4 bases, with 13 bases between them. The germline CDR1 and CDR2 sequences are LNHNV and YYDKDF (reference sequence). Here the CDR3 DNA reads TGTGCCACCAGCAGAGATCGGGGCAGGGGTAATCAGCCCCAGCATTTT. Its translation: CATSRDRGRGNQPQHF.

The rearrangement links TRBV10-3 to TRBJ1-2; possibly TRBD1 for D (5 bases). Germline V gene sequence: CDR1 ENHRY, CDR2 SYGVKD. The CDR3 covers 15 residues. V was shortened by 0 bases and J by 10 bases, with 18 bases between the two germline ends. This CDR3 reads CAISESVKGDGLYTF. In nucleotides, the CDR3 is TGTGCCATCAGTGAGTCGGTAAAAGGGGACGGCCTCTACACCTTC.

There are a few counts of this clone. Here the CDR3 reads CASSPGQSGSTEAFF. In DNA form, the CDR3 reads TGTGCCAGCTCACCCGGACAGTCGGGAAGCACTGAAGCTTTCTTT. The chain has TRBV18 and TRBJ1-1, with TRBD1 as a possible D gene (6 bases). The CDR3 length is 15 residues. Trimming shortened V by 3 bases and J by 4 bases, and 15 bases separated the two germline ends. The germline gives CDR1 KGHSH, CDR2 LQKENI.

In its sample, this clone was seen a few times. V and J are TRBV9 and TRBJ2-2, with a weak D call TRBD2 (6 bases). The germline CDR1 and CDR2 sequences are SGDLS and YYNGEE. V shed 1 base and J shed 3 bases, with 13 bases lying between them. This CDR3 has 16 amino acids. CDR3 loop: CASSVSRDSDTGELFF. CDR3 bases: TGTGCCAGCAGCGTAAGCCGGGACTCAGACACCGGGGAGCTGTTTTTT.

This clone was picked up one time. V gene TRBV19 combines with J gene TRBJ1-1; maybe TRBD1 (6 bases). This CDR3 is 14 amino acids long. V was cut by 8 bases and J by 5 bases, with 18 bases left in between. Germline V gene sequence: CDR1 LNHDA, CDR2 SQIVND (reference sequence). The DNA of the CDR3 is TGTGCCAGTTGCCGTGTGGGGGGCCGGACTGAAGCTTTCTTT. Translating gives CASCRVGGRTEAFF. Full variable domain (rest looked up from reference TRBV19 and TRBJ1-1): DGGITQSPKYLFRKEGQNVTLSCEQNLNHDAMYWYRQDPGQGLRLIYYSQIVNDFQKGDIAEGYSVSREKKESFPLTVTSAQKNPTAFYLCASCRVGGRTEAFFGQGTRLTVV.

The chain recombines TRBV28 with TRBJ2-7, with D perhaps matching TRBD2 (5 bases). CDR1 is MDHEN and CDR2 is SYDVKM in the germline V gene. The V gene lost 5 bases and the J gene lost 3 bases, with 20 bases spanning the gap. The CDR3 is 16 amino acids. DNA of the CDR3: TGTGCCAGCAGTCCCCCAACCCGGGGTTTTCTCTACGAGCAGTACTTC. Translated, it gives CASSPPTRGFLYEQYF.

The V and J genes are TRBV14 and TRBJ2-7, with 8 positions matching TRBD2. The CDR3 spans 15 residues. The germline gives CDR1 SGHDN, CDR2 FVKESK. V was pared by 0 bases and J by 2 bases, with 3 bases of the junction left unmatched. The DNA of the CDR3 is TGTGCCAGCAGCCAAGATTACGGGGGGGCCTACGAGCAGTACTTC. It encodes CASSQDYGGAYEQYF.

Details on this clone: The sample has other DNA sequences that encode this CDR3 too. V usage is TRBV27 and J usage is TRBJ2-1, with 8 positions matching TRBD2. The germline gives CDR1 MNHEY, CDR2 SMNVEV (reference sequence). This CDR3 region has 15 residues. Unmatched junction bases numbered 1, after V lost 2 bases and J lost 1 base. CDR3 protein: CASSLTSGSYNEQFF. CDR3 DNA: TGTGCCAGCAGTTTAACTAGCGGTTCCTACAATGAGCAGTTCTTC.

CDR3 DNA sequence: TGTGCCAGCAGCCAACGACAGGGGCTTAATGAAAAACTGTTTTTT. Protein: CASSQRQGLNEKLFF. J is TRBJ1-4 and V is TRBV14, with 8 bases that match TRBD1. This CDR3 region has 15 residues. Germline values: CDR1 SGHDN, CDR2 FVKESK. The V and J ends lost 2 bases and 4 bases, in that order; junction bases with no gene match: 3.

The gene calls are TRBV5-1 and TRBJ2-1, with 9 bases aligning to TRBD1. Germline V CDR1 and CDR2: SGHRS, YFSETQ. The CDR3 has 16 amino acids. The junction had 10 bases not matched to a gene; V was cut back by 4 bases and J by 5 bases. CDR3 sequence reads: CASSLLPGQGDNEQFF. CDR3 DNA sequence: TGCGCCAGCAGCCTCCTCCCGGGACAGGGAGACAATGAGCAGTTCTTC.

CDR3 amino acids: CASRATGTSYEQYF. In nucleotides, the CDR3 is TGTGCCAGCAGGGCAACCGGGACTAGCTACGAGCAGTACTTC. The gene calls are TRBV6-5 and TRBJ2-7, with 8 bases identical to TRBD2. CDR3 length: 14 residues. Germline V gene sequence: CDR1 MNHEY, CDR2 SVGAGI. V lost 6 bases, J lost 3 bases, and 7 bases stayed unmatched.

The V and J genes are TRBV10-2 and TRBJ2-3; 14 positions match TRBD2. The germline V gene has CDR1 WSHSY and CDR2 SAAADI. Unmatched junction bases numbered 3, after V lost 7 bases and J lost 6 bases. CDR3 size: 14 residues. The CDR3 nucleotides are TGCGCCAGCACGACTAGCGGGAGGGCGGATACGCAGTATTTT. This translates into CASTTSGRADTQYF.

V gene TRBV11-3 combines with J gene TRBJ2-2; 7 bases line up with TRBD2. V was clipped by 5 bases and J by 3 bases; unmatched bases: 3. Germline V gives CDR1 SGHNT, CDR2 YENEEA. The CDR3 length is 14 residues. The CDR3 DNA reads TGTGCCAGCAGCCCTAGCGGTTACACCGGGGAGCTGTTTTTT. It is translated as CASSPSGYTGELFF. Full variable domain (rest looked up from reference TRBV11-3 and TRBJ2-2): EAGVVQSPRYKIIEKKQPVAFWCNPISGHNTLYWYLQNLGQGPELLIRYENEEAVDDSQLPKDRFSAERLKGVDSTLKIQPAELGDSAVYLCASSPSGYTGELFFGEGSRLTVL.

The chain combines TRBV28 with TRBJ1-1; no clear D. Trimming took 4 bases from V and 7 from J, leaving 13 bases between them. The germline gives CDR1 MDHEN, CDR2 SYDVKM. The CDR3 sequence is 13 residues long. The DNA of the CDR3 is TGTGCCAGCAGTTCCCTCGGAGACATTGAAGCTTTCTTT. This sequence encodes CASSSLGDIEAFF.

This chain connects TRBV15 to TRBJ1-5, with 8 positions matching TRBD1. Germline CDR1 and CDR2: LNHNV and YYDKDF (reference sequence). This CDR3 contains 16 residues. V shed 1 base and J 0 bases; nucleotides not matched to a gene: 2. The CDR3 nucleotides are TGTGCCACCAGCAGAGCGACAGGGGATAGCAATCAGCCCCAGCATTTT. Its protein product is CATSRATGDSNQPQHF.

CDR3 residues: CASSDLGQCNEKLFF. The DNA for the CDR3 is TGTGCCAGCAGTGACCTGGGACAGTGTAATGAAAAACTGTTTTTT. V is TRBV6-4 and J is TRBJ1-4; TRBD1 matches at 7 bases. CDR1 is MRHNA and CDR2 is SNTAGT in the germline V gene. V was pared by 2 bases and J by 4 bases, with 4 bases of the junction left unmatched. CDR3 length equals 15 residues.

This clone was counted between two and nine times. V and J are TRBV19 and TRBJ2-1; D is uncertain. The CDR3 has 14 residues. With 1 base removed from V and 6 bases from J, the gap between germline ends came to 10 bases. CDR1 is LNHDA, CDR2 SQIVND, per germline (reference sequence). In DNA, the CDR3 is TGTGCCAGTAGTATAGGGGCTATAGCCAATGAGCAGTTCTTC. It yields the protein CASSIGAIANEQFF.

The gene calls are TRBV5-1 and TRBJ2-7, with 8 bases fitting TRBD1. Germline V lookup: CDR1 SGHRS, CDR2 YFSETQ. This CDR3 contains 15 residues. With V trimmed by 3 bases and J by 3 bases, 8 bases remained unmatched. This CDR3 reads CASSWPGQELYEQYF. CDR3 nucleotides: TGCGCCAGCAGCTGGCCGGGACAGGAACTCTACGAGCAGTACTTC.

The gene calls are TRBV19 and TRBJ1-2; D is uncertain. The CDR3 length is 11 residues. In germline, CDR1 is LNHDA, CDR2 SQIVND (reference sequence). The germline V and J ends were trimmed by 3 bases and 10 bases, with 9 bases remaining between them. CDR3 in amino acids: CASSIGLVYTF. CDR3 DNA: TGTGCCAGTAGTATCGGATTGGTCTACACCTTC.

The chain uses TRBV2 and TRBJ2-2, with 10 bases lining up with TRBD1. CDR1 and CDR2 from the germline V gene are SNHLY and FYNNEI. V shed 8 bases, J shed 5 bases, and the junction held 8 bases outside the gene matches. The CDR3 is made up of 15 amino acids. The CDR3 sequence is CASCRDRGGTGELFF. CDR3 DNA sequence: TGTGCCAGCTGCCGGGACAGGGGCGGAACCGGGGAGCTGTTTTTT.